The clone carrying this T cell receptor beta chain has a single count. Germline is not matched at one junction end, which may reflect a read error. The CDR3 is made up of 15 amino acids. Germline V lookup: CDR1 SSHAT, CDR2 FNYEAQ (reference sequence). Libraries were prepared by immunoSEQ multiplex PCR; TCRdb keeps only in-frame clonotypes and omits some of them. Counted here are about 50,000 clones, around 74% occurring once; the ten biggest clones make up approximately 3.7%. The data derive from a study of PD-L1 blockade in urothelial cancer. Study as a whole: Patients had been given 0 to 3 earlier chemotherapy regimens. Peripheral blood specimens exhibited a median yield of about 140,000 T cells.

The time point denotes: pretreatment peripheral blood. The rearrangement uses TRBV7-7 and TRBJ2-2, with 7 bases that match TRBD1. The sample was PBMCs, taken around atezolizumab (anti-PD-L1) treatment. The clonotype originates from a man between 65 and 85 years old with urothelial cancer. The CDR3 region has the DNA TGTGCTAGCAGCCACGGACAGGCTCGGGGCGGGGAGCTGTTTTTT. Amino acids: CASSHGQARGGELFF.